The TCR beta chain under discussion was sequenced for a study of shared clonotypes between healthy human individuals (TCRdb year 2020). Background for the entire study: The cohort included three men and a couple of women between 18 and 49 years of age. For each donor, CD4 naive and CD4 memory were each given three plates, CD8 naive was given two plates, and CD8 memory was given one plate. To estimate repertoire size and how much clonotypes are shared between individuals, the study performed deep sequencing of blood TCR repertoires from a handful of healthy adults. Different laboratories and diverse techniques were used to prepare libraries and sequence TCR repertoires, to increase sequencing depth and limit assay-specific biases. Per donor, leukapheresis produced somewhere between about 0.94 and 10 billion PBMCs.

Using the deep immunoSEQ assay, multiplex PCR amplified TCR CDR3 regions from genomic DNA. Extracted genomic DNA from each cell subset was spread evenly across all wells of several immunoSEQ 96-well plates, with each plate serving as a replicate. Each replicate PCR for sorted subsets received 150 to 250 ng genomic DNA, equal to roughly 30,000 T cell genomes. Purified libraries were quantified with a Qubit 3.0 fluorometer, sized on a Bioanalyzer 2100, and re-quantified with the KAPA Library Quantification kit. A separate single-read 150-cycle Illumina NextSeq 550 flow cell was used to sequence each immunoSEQ 96-well plate. The published analysis was carried out like this. Because only junctional sequences without quality scores were contained in the immunoSEQ output, filtering matching that applied to full-length reads could not be performed. To assign V/J genes and CDR3, sequences were annotated against IMGT germline references using PyIR, a Python wrapper for IgBLAST v1.9. Reads were removed for weak V/J assignments (E-value above 1e-6), missing CDR3, stop codons, out-of-frame junctions, or ambiguous translated residues. V3J clonotypes were defined as sequences sharing the same inferred V gene, J gene, and CDR3 amino acid sequence. Percentage overlap between repertoires was computed as shared unique clonotypes divided by the size of the smaller repertoire. Richness of each repertoire was evaluated using RTK rarefaction, the Chao1 estimator, and Recon v2.1 estimates of unobserved clonotypes. OLGA was used to compute generation probabilities for all TCRbeta clonotypes that the gDNA method yielded from a few donors. In its TCRdb copy, this immuneACCESS table keeps in-frame sequences only and misses some clones. Where compared with another copy, unresolved V genes explain less than half of these, and the others have no known cause. The V and J calls and clone size are taken from that table; D and trimming were inferred from the DNA. This sample gives about 340,000 clones in total; around 67% of them show up just once. 8.5% to 12% of the sample is in the top ten clones.

The research as a whole found: Pairwise subsampling indicated that sequencing depth was expected to affect the degree of clonotype sharing among donors. Even with the large sequencing depth, rarefaction of the sorted-subset datasets indicated that sequencing was incomplete. Compared with non-shared clonotypes, the clonotypes found in all four sorted-subset donors had higher generation probabilities. Sharing across a few donors was observed for around 5% of naive CD4, under 4% of naive CD8, 2% to 2.5% of memory CD4, and roughly 0.43% of memory CD8 clonotypes. Because the study included only a small number of donors, the genetic and exposure-history diversity represented was limited. Sampling was restricted to blood, and TCR repertoires in tissues likely differ from the TCR repertoires found in blood. Naive subsets generally had larger estimated clonotype richness than memory subsets did.

The donors were healthy, HIV-negative adults who had no recently reported acute infections or vaccinations. Every donor was a Caucasian adult living in Nashville, Tennessee, USA. CD4+ T cells were enriched by magnetic negative selection, after which naive cells were positively selected on CD45RA and the negative fraction was taken as the memory subset. After blood collection by leukapheresis, PBMCs were isolated using Ficoll-Histopaque density gradient centrifugation and then cryopreserved in the vapor phase of liquid nitrogen. Purity and quantity of every magnetically sorted T cell population were checked by analytical flow cytometry. From each sorted fraction, genomic DNA was isolated and quantified by UV absorbance on a Nanodrop 2000c. Note on this clone: Its antigen is currently not known. One base away there is no much larger clone; base qualities are not given.

Sequencing input: memory CD4+ T cells sorted from blood. The sample's cell subset or site label is to be understood as: CD45RA-negative fraction. This sequence originates from a man in his thirties or forties in good health.

The DNA sequence is as follows: TGTGCCAGCAGCCCAGCAAAGCGACAGTTGGGAAACACCATATATTTT. Its protein is CASSPAKRQLGNTIYF. The chain couples TRBV7-2 to TRBJ1-3, with TRBD1 tentatively as D gene (5 bases match). There are 16 amino acids in the CDR3, from cysteine to phenylalanine inclusive. Left in the record is the CDR3 DNA by itself, 48 bases read in frame from the first base. V lost 5 bases and J lost 4 bases; the stretch between them is 18 bases long. Per the germline V gene, SGHTA is the CDR1 and FQGNSA is the CDR2.